This passage covers 27 T cell receptor beta chains from one sample sequenced in a study of blood T cell repertoires in COVID-19. Profiling relied on immunoSEQ multiplex PCR, and the TCRdb table lists in-frame clones only, not all of them. The sample consists of roughly 180,000 clones, 85% of them appearing once. Input material: peripheral blood. The receptors come from a woman aged 45-65 years with COVID-19, enrolled during active disease.

For the CDR3, the DNA is TGTGCCAGCAGCTTAGAGGACAGCGGTGGGCGAAACACCATATATTTT. This translates into CASSLEDSGGRNTIYF. The chain recombines TRBV7-9 with TRBJ1-3; maybe TRBD1 (6 bases). Trimming removed 1 base from V and 5 bases from J, with 15 bases in between. This CDR3 has 16 residues. Per the germline V gene, CDR1 is SEHNR and CDR2 is FQNEAQ (reference sequence).

This chain connects TRBV6-5 to TRBJ1-1; D gene unclear. The V end lost 6 bases, the J end lost 1 base, and 9 bases lay between the germline ends. Germline assignment: CDR1 MNHEY and CDR2 SVGAGI. The CDR3 totals 13 residues. The CDR3 sequence is CASRNTQNTEAFF. The CDR3, as DNA: TGTGCCAGCAGGAATACACAGAACACTGAAGCTTTCTTT.

This chain uses TRBV5-1 with TRBJ2-7; D might be TRBD1 (6 bases). From germline, CDR1 is SGHRS and CDR2 YFSETQ. The CDR3 is 12 residues long. V lost 7 bases and J lost 4, with 12 bases in between. The CDR3 region is CASGDDRYEQYF. The CDR3 DNA is TGCGCCAGCGGCGACGACAGGTACGAGCAGTACTTC. The full variable domain, rest sourced from reference TRBV5-1 and TRBJ2-7, is KAGVTQTPRYLIKTRGQQVTLSCSPISGHRSVSWYQQTPGQGLQFLFEYFSETQRNKGNFPGRFSGRQFSNSRSEMNVSTLELGDSALYLCASGDDRYEQYFGPGTRLTVT.

V is TRBV9 and J is TRBJ1-1; 8 bases align to TRBD1. V trimming: 4 bases; J trimming: 0 bases; junction bases outside the gene matches: 8. Germline CDR1 SGDLS, CDR2 YYNGEE. This CDR3 region has 16 residues. The CDR3 nucleotides are TGTGCCAGCAGCCCCTGGTCAGGGGGCATGAACACTGAAGCTTTCTTT. The encoded protein is CASSPWSGGMNTEAFF.

This sequence joins TRBV5-1 and TRBJ1-6, with 7 bases matching TRBD1. V lost 4 bases and J lost 6; bases outside the gene matches: 4. CDR3 size: 14 residues. The germline gives CDR1 SGHRS, CDR2 YFSETQ. This CDR3 reads CASSVDRANSPLHF. In DNA, the CDR3 is TGCGCCAGCAGCGTCGACAGGGCTAATTCACCCCTCCACTTT.

CDR3 in DNA: TGTGCCAGCAGGTGGGACTATACGAATGAGCAGTTCTTC. Protein: CASRWDYTNEQFF. The V call is TRBV2, the J call TRBJ2-1, with 7 bases matching TRBD2. V lost 6 bases and J lost 7; bases outside the gene matches: 6. The CDR3 length is 13 residues. The germline CDR1 and CDR2 sequences are SNHLY and FYNNEI.

V is TRBV28 and J is TRBJ1-4; 7 positions agree with TRBD1. CDR3 length equals 15 residues. J gave up 6 bases and V 5 bases, and 9 bases lay outside the gene matches. CDR1 is MDHEN and CDR2 is SYDVKM in the germline V gene. The CDR3 DNA reads as TGTGCCAGCAGTCCAAGGGGGACAGCAGATGAAAAACTGTTTTTT. Its protein is CASSPRGTADEKLFF. Looking up the rest from reference TRBV28 and TRBJ1-4 gives the full variable domain: DVKVTQSSRYLVKRTGEKVFLECVQDMDHENMFWYRQDPGLGLRLIYFSYDVKMKEKGDIPEGYSVSREKKERFSLILESASTNQTSMYLCASSPRGTADEKLFFGSGTQLSVL.

The rearrangement uses TRBV5-4 and TRBJ1-5; 7 nucleotides align to TRBD1. This CDR3 is 16 amino acids long. Per the germline V gene, CDR1 is SGHNT and CDR2 is YYREEE (reference sequence). J lost 6 bases, V lost 3 bases, and 12 bases had no gene match. CDR3 in DNA: TGTGCCAGCAGCTCGTTTGAAGAGGGGGCGCCTCAGCCCCAGCATTTT. This sequence encodes CASSSFEEGAPQPQHF.

In this sample, this clone turned up a few times. V gene TRBV4-3 combines with J gene TRBJ2-1; D gene uncertain. V lost 0 bases to trimming and J lost 8 bases, with 17 bases between them. The V gene's germline CDR1 is LGHNA and CDR2 YSLEER. The CDR3 extends over 16 amino acids. CDR3 amino acids: CASSQERNSLGYEQFF. The CDR3 bases are TGCGCCAGCAGCCAAGAGAGGAACTCCCTTGGATATGAGCAGTTCTTC.

This clone was seen once. The chain joins TRBV12-3 or TRBV12-4 to TRBJ2-7; D possibly corresponds to TRBD1 (6 bases). The CDR3 covers 13 residues. V shed 3 bases and J shed 2 bases, with 8 bases lying between them. CDR3 protein: CASSFGGTYEQYF. The CDR3 coding sequence is TGTGCCAGCAGTTTTGGGGGCACCTACGAGCAGTACTTC.

V usage is TRBV13 and J usage is TRBJ1-1; D might be TRBD1 (6 bases). V shed 1 base and J shed 1 base, with 10 bases lying between them. Germline CDR1 reads PRHDT; CDR2 reads FYEKMQ (reference sequence). The CDR3 extends over 15 amino acids. The CDR3 bases are TGTGCCAGCAGCTTAGTAGGGGGAACGAACACTGAAGCTTTCTTT. Translated, it gives CASSLVGGTNTEAFF.

The chain recombines TRBV11-2 with TRBJ2-2, with TRBD2 matching 7 bases. J gave up 7 bases and V 1 base, and 3 bases lay outside the gene matches. The length of the CDR3 is 14 residues. The germline CDR1 and CDR2 sequences are SGHAT and FQNNGV. The CDR3 DNA follows: TGTGCCAGCAGCTTAGCGGGAGGATACGGGGAGCTGTTTTTT. Protein sequence: CASSLAGGYGELFF.

The chain uses TRBV7-2 and TRBJ1-3; 7 bases align to TRBD1. Trimming removed 1 base from V and 2 bases from J; junction bases left unmatched: 5. This CDR3 is 16 amino acids long. Germline assignment: CDR1 SGHTA and CDR2 FQGNSA. In DNA form, the CDR3 reads TGTGCCAGCAGCTTAGTCGATACAGGGGCTGGAAACACCATATATTTT. Its protein product is CASSLVDTGAGNTIYF.

This sequence joins TRBV7-9 and TRBJ1-2; 10 bases fit TRBD1. CDR3 size: 15 residues. CDR1 and CDR2 (germline): SEHNR, FQNEAQ (reference sequence). J gave up 5 bases and V 5 bases, and 8 bases lay outside the gene matches. The CDR3 DNA follows: TGTGCCAGCAGCACCGGACAGGGGGTTCGTTATGGCTACACCTTC. Its translation: CASSTGQGVRYGYTF.

This clone was detected once. V is TRBV5-5 and J is TRBJ2-7; D is perhaps TRBD2 (5 bases). The CDR3 consists of 15 residues. Germline V CDR1 and CDR2: SGHKS, YYEKEE (reference sequence). V was shortened by 0 bases and J by 5 bases, with 15 bases between the two germline ends. The CDR3 spells CASSLGGPSLHEQYF. The CDR3 DNA reads as TGTGCCAGCAGCTTGGGCGGGCCTTCCCTCCACGAGCAGTACTTC.

This rearrangement joins TRBV6-6 to TRBJ2-1; TRBD2 agrees at 7 bases. Germline V gene data show CDR1 as MNHNY and CDR2 as SVGAGI (reference sequence). The J segment lost 6 bases and the V segment lost 1 base, leaving 9 bases of the junction unmatched. The CDR3 has 16 amino acids. CDR3 coding DNA: TGTGCCAGCAGTTACTACGGACTAGGGAACGGCAATGAGCAGTTCTTC. It yields the protein CASSYYGLGNGNEQFF.

The genes are TRBV19 and TRBJ1-5; no firm D call. This CDR3 contains 16 residues. Per the germline V gene, CDR1 is LNHDA and CDR2 is SQIVND (reference sequence). The V and J ends lost 4 bases and 7 bases respectively, with 20 bases between them. CDR3 loop: CASSRPYWEGGQPQHF. Here the CDR3 DNA reads TGTGCCAGTAGTAGACCCTACTGGGAGGGAGGACAGCCCCAGCATTTT.

Points on this clone: Additional DNA sequences in this sample encode the identical CDR3. The chain links TRBV30 to TRBJ1-1; D gene uncertain. Germline assignment: CDR1 GTSNPN and CDR2 SVGIG (reference sequence). V shed 4 bases and J shed 4 bases, with 7 bases lying between them. The CDR3 has 11 residues. The CDR3 reads CAWTRGTEAFF. The CDR3 DNA reads TGTGCCTGGACCCGCGGCACTGAAGCTTTCTTT.

The chain has TRBV4-2 and TRBJ1-6; D remains ambiguous. The CDR3 spans 18 residues. With 1 base removed from V and 7 bases from J, the gap between germline ends came to 20 bases. Germline CDR1 reads LGHNA; CDR2 reads YNFKEQ. CDR3 sequence: CASSQATRIGSGNSPLHF. CDR3 DNA sequence: TGTGCCAGCAGCCAAGCCACGCGTATTGGTTCGGGGAATTCACCCCTCCACTTT.

The chain combines TRBV4-1 with TRBJ1-4, with TRBD1 matching over 9 bases. This CDR3 has 15 amino acids. With V trimmed by 1 base and J by 7 bases, 4 bases remained unmatched. Germline CDR1 is MGHRA and CDR2 is YSYEKL. The CDR3 bases are TGCGCCAGCAGCCAAGGACAGGGGGGGGGTGAAAAACTGTTTTTT. Protein sequence: CASSQGQGGGEKLFF.

CDR3 amino acids: CASSPPGLSYGYTF. The CDR3 DNA sequence: TGTGCCAGCAGCCCGCCGGGACTGAGCTATGGCTACACCTTC. This chain joins TRBV3-1 (or the pseudogene TRBV3-2) and TRBJ1-2; perhaps TRBD1 as D (5 bases). Germline V gives CDR1 LGHDT, CDR2 YNNKEL (reference sequence). This CDR3 is 14 amino acids long. V was clipped by 4 bases and J by 4 bases, with 13 bases between them.

This sequence joins TRBV5-7 and TRBJ1-1; D is ambiguous. TRBV5-7 is an ORF; its function is uncertain. This CDR3 spans 10 amino acids. Between the trimmed V and J ends, which lost 7 bases and 4 bases, there was a span of 5 bases. This CDR3 is CASGSTEAFF. Written as DNA, the CDR3 is TGTGCCAGCGGGAGCACTGAAGCTTTCTTT.

The chain links TRBV14 to TRBJ2-3, with TRBD2 matching over 7 bases. CDR1 and CDR2 (germline): SGHDN, FVKESK. The CDR3 has 15 residues. V was clipped by 7 bases and J by 1 base; unmatched bases: 8. The CDR3 sequence: CASKGARGGTDTQYF. DNA for the CDR3: TGTGCCAGCAAGGGAGCTCGGGGGGGCACAGATACGCAGTATTTT. Looking up the rest from reference TRBV14 and TRBJ2-3 gives the full variable domain: EAGVTQFPSHSVIEKGQTVTLRCDPISGHDNLYWYRRVMGKEIKFLLHFVKESKQDESGMPNNRFLAERTGGTYSTLKVQPAELEDSGVYFCASKGARGGTDTQYFGPGTRLTVL.

The table lists this clone with a count of one. Sequence at one end of the junction differs from germline and may be a read error. The chain is built from TRBV19 and TRBJ2-2, with TRBD1 matching 7 bases. This CDR3 has 15 residues. Per germline, CDR1 LNHDA and CDR2 SQIVND (reference sequence). The CDR3 spells CASSLDRELPGELFF. The CDR3 DNA sequence: TGTGCCAGTAGTCTAGACAGGGAATTACCCGGGGAGCTGTTTTTT.

Worth noting for this clone: One end of the junction is discordant with germline, which a read error may explain. This sequence joins TRBV5-1 and TRBJ1-1; 9 bases match TRBD1. CDR1 and CDR2 from the germline V gene are SGHRS and YFSETQ. This CDR3 has 14 amino acids. The CDR3 loop reads CASRLGQGNTEAFF. CDR3 nucleotide sequence: TGCGCCAGCAGATTGGGACAGGGGAACACTGAAGCTTTCTTT.

V and J are TRBV13 and TRBJ2-7; possible D gene TRBD2, 7 bases. Between the trimmed V and J ends, which lost 5 bases and 3 bases, there was a span of 14 bases. The CDR3 sequence is 14 residues long. The germline V gene has CDR1 PRHDT and CDR2 FYEKMQ (reference sequence). CDR3 DNA sequence: TGTGCCAGCAGCCCCCGTAGGGGGGGCTACGAGCAGTACTTC. Translation gives CASSPRRGGYEQYF.

J is TRBJ2-2 and V is TRBV29-1; 11 nucleotides match TRBD2. CDR1 is SQVTM and CDR2 is ANQGSEA in the germline V gene. The CDR3 is 16 residues long. The V and J ends lost 7 bases and 4 bases, in that order; junction bases with no gene match: 11. CDR3: CSATGTSGIFTGELFF. The CDR3 DNA is TGCAGCGCTACCGGGACTAGCGGTATCTTCACCGGGGAGCTGTTTTTT.